Following are 29 T cell receptor beta chains from one sample sequenced in a study of blood T cell repertoires in COVID-19. TCRdb keeps only in-frame clones here, not all; method: immunoSEQ multiplex PCR. This table holds fewer than 250,000 clones, nearly 90% found once. The sample was peripheral blood. These receptors originate from a woman in her thirties or forties who had recovered from COVID-19.

This chain links TRBV3-1 (or the pseudogene TRBV3-2) with TRBJ2-7; 9 nucleotides agree with TRBD2. The V gene's germline CDR1 is LGHDT and CDR2 YNNKEL (reference sequence). With V trimmed by 0 bases and J by 6 bases, 9 bases remained unmatched. The CDR3 extends over 16 amino acids. The CDR3, as DNA: TGTGCCAGCAGCCAAGAAGGTTGGGGCGGGAGGGGCGAGCAGTACTTC. Its protein is CASSQEGWGGRGEQYF.

This clone showed up just once. The chain couples TRBV30 to TRBJ2-1; D remains ambiguous. Trimming took off 0 bases at V and 0 bases at J, with 12 bases between the two ends. CDR3 length: 16 amino acids. The germline gives CDR1 GTSNPN, CDR2 SVGIG (reference sequence). CDR3 sequence reads: CAWSVPPGLSYNEQFF. As DNA, the CDR3 is TGTGCCTGGAGTGTACCCCCAGGTCTCTCCTACAATGAGCAGTTCTTC.

The V and J genes are TRBV29-1 and TRBJ1-5, with a weak D call TRBD1 (6 bases). This CDR3 region has 16 residues. Germline V CDR1 and CDR2: SQVTM, ANQGSEA. The ends were cut back, 0 bases at V and 5 bases at J, with 17 bases in the middle. The CDR3 bases are TGCAGCGTTGAAGATGGGCTAGGGGGTAGTTATCAGCCCCAGCATTTT. Its protein product is CSVEDGLGGSYQPQHF.

The rearrangement links TRBV5-1 to TRBJ2-7, with TRBD1 matching over 8 bases. The V gene's germline CDR1 is SGHRS and CDR2 YFSETQ. The V gene end was trimmed by 3 bases and the J gene end by 7 bases; junction bases not matched to a gene: 12. The CDR3 extends over 15 amino acids. CDR3 sequence: CASSSRLRQGSEQYF. As DNA, the CDR3 is TGCGCCAGCAGCTCTAGGTTGCGACAGGGGAGTGAGCAGTACTTC. Based on the CDR3 plus reference TRBV5-1 and TRBJ2-7, the full variable domain is KAGVTQTPRYLIKTRGQQVTLSCSPISGHRSVSWYQQTPGQGLQFLFEYFSETQRNKGNFPGRFSGRQFSNSRSEMNVSTLELGDSALYLCASSSRLRQGSEQYFGPGTRLTVT.

The chain combines TRBV2 with TRBJ2-7; 9 bases are a match to TRBD1. The trim removed 7 bases at V and 0 bases at J, leaving 1 base unmatched. CDR1 is SNHLY, CDR2 FYNNEI, per germline. CDR3 size: 13 residues. The CDR3 region has the DNA TGTGCCAGCACGACAGGGGGCTCCTACGAGCAGTACTTC. Protein product: CASTTGGSYEQYF.

The genes are TRBV19 and TRBJ2-1; maybe TRBD1 (5 bases). Between the trimmed V and J ends, which lost 1 base and 6 bases, there was a span of 10 bases. The CDR3 consists of 14 residues. The germline CDR1 and CDR2 sequences are LNHDA and SQIVND (reference sequence). CDR3 bases: TGTGCCAGTAGTATAGGGTCAGGGCTCAATGAGCAGTTCTTC. Protein: CASSIGSGLNEQFF.

The genes are TRBV19 and TRBJ1-2, with 7 nucleotides matching TRBD1. Trimming at V came to 3 bases and at J to 4 bases, leaving 8 bases not matched to a gene. Germline V CDR1 and CDR2: LNHDA, SQIVND (reference sequence). The CDR3 totals 15 residues. DNA for the CDR3: TGTGCCAGTAGTATTTCGGCAGGGGGAGGCTATGGCTACACCTTC. Translated: CASSISAGGGYGYTF.

The chain is built from TRBV20-1 and TRBJ1-5; D might be TRBD1 (6 bases). Between the trimmed V and J ends, which lost 3 bases and 4 bases, there was a span of 10 bases. CDR3 length equals 13 residues. Germline-derived CDR1 and CDR2 are DFQATT and SNEGSKA (reference sequence). CDR3 sequence: CSASKQGNQPQHF. The CDR3 nucleotides read TGCAGTGCTAGTAAACAGGGAAATCAGCCCCAGCATTTT.

V is TRBV6-5 and J is TRBJ2-1; 9 bases agree with TRBD2. Trimming removed 10 bases from V and 9 bases from J; junction bases left unmatched: 13. The CDR3 totals 14 residues. The germline gives CDR1 MNHEY, CDR2 SVGAGI. This CDR3 is CATIAGAPRSEQFF. DNA for the CDR3: TGTGCCACGATAGCGGGAGCCCCTCGTTCTGAGCAGTTCTTC.

Only one count was recorded for this clone. This chain links TRBV19 with TRBJ1-5, with 7 bases lining up with TRBD1. The CDR3 has 15 residues. V trimming: 4 bases; J trimming: 5 bases; junction bases outside the gene matches: 8. Germline CDR1 LNHDA, CDR2 SQIVND (reference sequence). CDR3: CASSTRQGRYQPQHF. The CDR3 DNA is TGTGCCAGTAGTACCCGACAGGGAAGGTATCAGCCCCAGCATTTT.

V is TRBV29-1 and J is TRBJ2-3, with 7 positions matching TRBD2. Germline V gene lookup returns CDR1 SQVTM and CDR2 ANQGSEA. The ends lost 4 bases at V and 2 bases at J; junction bases unmatched: 3. The CDR3 covers 13 residues. CDR3 sequence reads: CSVASGPTDTQYF. The CDR3 DNA reads TGCAGCGTTGCTAGCGGCCCCACAGATACGCAGTATTTT.

The chain recombines TRBV5-5 with TRBJ1-2; unclear D gene. This CDR3 is built from 15 residues. The germline CDR1 and CDR2 sequences are SGHKS and YYEKEE (reference sequence). V lost 0 bases, J lost 2 bases, and 11 bases lay in between. Written as DNA, the CDR3 is TGTGCCAGCAGCTTGGTCGGGGATCCCAACTATGGCTACACCTTC. Its translation is CASSLVGDPNYGYTF.

The chain joins TRBV20-1 to TRBJ2-5; no reliable D call. Per germline, CDR1 DFQATT and CDR2 SNEGSKA (reference sequence). V was cut by 8 bases and J by 3 bases, with 10 bases left in between. This CDR3 spans 11 amino acids. In DNA form, the CDR3 reads TGCAGTCCCCGGCGGAAAGAGACCCAGTACTTC. Its protein product is CSPRRKETQYF.

The chain links TRBV6-5 to TRBJ1-1, with D uncertain. CDR3 size: 14 residues. Trimming took off 0 bases at V and 6 bases at J, with 11 bases between the two ends. Germline V gene data show CDR1 as MNHEY and CDR2 as SVGAGI. The CDR3 nucleotides are TGTGCCAGCAGTTACTCCGGGGATAGCTCTGAAGCTTTCTTT. Protein product: CASSYSGDSSEAFF.

The V gene is TRBV3-1 (or the pseudogene TRBV3-2), the J gene TRBJ1-3; tentative D call: TRBD1 (6 bases). V lost 5 bases to trimming and J lost 2 bases, with 10 bases between them. Germline CDR1 LGHDT, CDR2 YNNKEL (reference sequence). The CDR3 contains 14 residues. CDR3 sequence reads: CASSFTGTGNTIYF. In DNA form, the CDR3 reads TGTGCCAGCAGCTTTACAGGGACTGGAAACACCATATATTTT.

The chain employs TRBV19 and TRBJ2-3; 10 bases are shared with TRBD2. The V gene's germline CDR1 is LNHDA and CDR2 SQIVND (reference sequence). CDR3 length: 13 amino acids. The V segment lost 9 bases and the J segment 2 bases; nucleotides outside the gene matches: 2. The CDR3 sequence is CASGLAVTDTQYF. In nucleotides, the CDR3 is TGTGCCAGCGGACTAGCGGTCACAGATACGCAGTATTTT.

This clone showed up just a few times. The CDR3 sequence is CASSYSSGSSYNEQFF. The CDR3 coding sequence is TGTGCCAGCAGTTACAGTAGCGGGAGTAGTTACAATGAGCAGTTCTTC. V gene TRBV6-6 combines with J gene TRBJ2-1; 9 bases align to TRBD2. Germline values: CDR1 MNHNY, CDR2 SVGAGI (reference sequence). The V gene end was trimmed by 2 bases and the J gene end by 4 bases; junction bases not matched to a gene: 6. This CDR3 region has 16 residues.

The rearrangement joins TRBV5-1 to TRBJ2-1; tentative D call: TRBD2 (5 bases). In germline, CDR1 is SGHRS, CDR2 YFSETQ. V was trimmed by 0 bases and J by 6 bases, leaving 13 bases between them. The CDR3 runs 15 residues. The CDR3 coding sequence is TGCGCCAGCAGCTTGGGTATTACTAGTAGCAATGAGCAGTTCTTC. Encoded protein: CASSLGITSSNEQFF.

The CDR3 region has the DNA TGCGCCAGCAGCTTGGAAACTGGACAGGGTGTTTGGGACACCGGGGAGCTGTTTTTT. Protein product: CASSLETGQGVWDTGELFF. The rearrangement links TRBV5-1 to TRBJ2-2, with 8 bases fitting TRBD1. CDR1 and CDR2 from the germline V gene are SGHRS and YFSETQ. After removal of 0 bases from V and 3 bases from J, the junction contained 13 bases not matched to a gene. The CDR3 is 19 amino acids. The full variable domain, with the rest looked up from reference TRBV5-1 and TRBJ2-2, is KAGVTQTPRYLIKTRGQQVTLSCSPISGHRSVSWYQQTPGQGLQFLFEYFSETQRNKGNFPGRFSGRQFSNSRSEMNVSTLELGDSALYLCASSLETGQGVWDTGELFFGEGSRLTVL.

This clone was picked up one time. The DNA for the CDR3 is TGTGCCACCAGCAGAGCAGGGGTCGGGGCCAACGTCCTGACTTTC. It encodes CATSRAGVGANVLTF. This rearrangement joins TRBV15 to TRBJ2-6, with a tentative D call TRBD1 (6 bases). The CDR3 is 15 residues long. V was shortened by 1 base and J by 4 bases, with 8 bases between the two germline ends. The germline V gene has CDR1 LNHNV and CDR2 YYDKDF (reference sequence).

The chain is built from TRBV29-1 and TRBJ1-1, with D possibly TRBD1 on 5 matching bases. The germline CDR1 and CDR2 sequences are SQVTM and ANQGSEA. This CDR3 is 14 amino acids long. Trimming took 5 bases from V and 1 from J, leaving 14 bases between them. For the CDR3, the DNA is TGCAGCGTTCGGGGGAACGCTGGGAACACTGAAGCTTTCTTT. Its translation: CSVRGNAGNTEAFF.

This chain links TRBV7-9 with TRBJ2-1; 15 bases line up with TRBD2. The V segment lost 5 bases and the J segment 8 bases; nucleotides outside the gene matches: 10. The CDR3 contains 17 residues. Germline values: CDR1 SEHNR, CDR2 FQNEAQ (reference sequence). CDR3 in amino acids: CASSPSGLAGGDDEQFF. The CDR3 coding sequence is TGTGCCAGCAGCCCAAGTGGACTAGCGGGAGGGGACGATGAGCAGTTCTTC.

The V gene is TRBV19, the J gene TRBJ2-2; possibly TRBD1 for D (5 bases). Between the trimmed V and J ends, which lost 5 bases and 0 bases, there was a span of 13 bases. CDR3 size: 16 residues. Germline V gene lookup returns CDR1 LNHDA and CDR2 SQIVND (reference sequence). The CDR3 nucleotides read TGTGCCAGTAGTCCCCCACAGGCCCCGAACACCGGGGAGCTGTTTTTT. Amino acids: CASSPPQAPNTGELFF.

The chain combines TRBV9 with TRBJ2-5, with D possibly TRBD2 on 6 matching bases. V was cut by 6 bases and J by 5 bases, with 20 bases left in between. The CDR3 is 15 amino acids. Germline-derived CDR1 and CDR2 are SGDLS and YYNGEE. The CDR3 DNA follows: TGTGCCAGCACCCTTTACGGGAGTGTAGCCGAGACCCAGTACTTC. Its translation: CASTLYGSVAETQYF.

This clone was observed a few times. The CDR3, as DNA: TGTGCCAGCAGCCCGCGGGGATCCCGACTGGGCGGAAGCACAGATACGCAGTATTTT. Translated, it gives CASSPRGSRLGGSTDTQYF. The rearrangement links TRBV9 to TRBJ2-3; D may be TRBD2 (6 bases). The CDR3 is 19 residues long. Trimming pared 4 bases from V and 0 bases from J, leaving 24 bases between. In germline, CDR1 is SGDLS, CDR2 YYNGEE.

The CDR3 sequence is CASSPSKSANTGELFF. The CDR3 region has the DNA TGTGCCAGCTCACCATCTAAGAGCGCAAACACCGGGGAGCTGTTTTTT. V usage is TRBV18 and J usage is TRBJ2-2; D remains ambiguous. The ends were cut back, 2 bases at V and 2 bases at J, with 12 bases in the middle. This CDR3 contains 16 residues. The V gene's germline CDR1 is KGHSH and CDR2 LQKENI.

The chain carries TRBV6-5 and TRBJ2-7, with 11 bases identical to TRBD1. CDR1 is MNHEY, CDR2 SVGAGI, per germline. The junction had 9 bases not matched to a gene; V was cut back by 6 bases and J by 5 bases. The CDR3 extends over 15 amino acids. The CDR3, as DNA: TGTGCCAGCAGCGATACGTTGGGACAGGGGGACGAGCAGTACTTC. It translates to CASSDTLGQGDEQYF.

This chain connects TRBV29-1 to TRBJ2-3; 13 positions match TRBD2. Germline CDR1 is SQVTM and CDR2 is ANQGSEA. The V and J ends lost 3 bases and 4 bases, in that order; junction bases with no gene match: 4. This CDR3 has 15 amino acids. The CDR3 DNA follows: TGCAGCGTTGATCGACTAGCGGGAGGATCAGATACGCAGTATTTT. Encoded protein: CSVDRLAGGSDTQYF.

V and J are TRBV5-1 and TRBJ2-1; the match to TRBD1 covers 9 bases. This CDR3 is 17 amino acids long. After removal of 2 bases from V and 4 bases from J, the junction contained 10 bases not matched to a gene. Germline V lookup: CDR1 SGHRS, CDR2 YFSETQ. CDR3 residues: CASSFQPPGQGYNEQFF. The CDR3 DNA reads as TGCGCCAGCAGCTTCCAGCCCCCGGGACAGGGATACAATGAGCAGTTCTTC.